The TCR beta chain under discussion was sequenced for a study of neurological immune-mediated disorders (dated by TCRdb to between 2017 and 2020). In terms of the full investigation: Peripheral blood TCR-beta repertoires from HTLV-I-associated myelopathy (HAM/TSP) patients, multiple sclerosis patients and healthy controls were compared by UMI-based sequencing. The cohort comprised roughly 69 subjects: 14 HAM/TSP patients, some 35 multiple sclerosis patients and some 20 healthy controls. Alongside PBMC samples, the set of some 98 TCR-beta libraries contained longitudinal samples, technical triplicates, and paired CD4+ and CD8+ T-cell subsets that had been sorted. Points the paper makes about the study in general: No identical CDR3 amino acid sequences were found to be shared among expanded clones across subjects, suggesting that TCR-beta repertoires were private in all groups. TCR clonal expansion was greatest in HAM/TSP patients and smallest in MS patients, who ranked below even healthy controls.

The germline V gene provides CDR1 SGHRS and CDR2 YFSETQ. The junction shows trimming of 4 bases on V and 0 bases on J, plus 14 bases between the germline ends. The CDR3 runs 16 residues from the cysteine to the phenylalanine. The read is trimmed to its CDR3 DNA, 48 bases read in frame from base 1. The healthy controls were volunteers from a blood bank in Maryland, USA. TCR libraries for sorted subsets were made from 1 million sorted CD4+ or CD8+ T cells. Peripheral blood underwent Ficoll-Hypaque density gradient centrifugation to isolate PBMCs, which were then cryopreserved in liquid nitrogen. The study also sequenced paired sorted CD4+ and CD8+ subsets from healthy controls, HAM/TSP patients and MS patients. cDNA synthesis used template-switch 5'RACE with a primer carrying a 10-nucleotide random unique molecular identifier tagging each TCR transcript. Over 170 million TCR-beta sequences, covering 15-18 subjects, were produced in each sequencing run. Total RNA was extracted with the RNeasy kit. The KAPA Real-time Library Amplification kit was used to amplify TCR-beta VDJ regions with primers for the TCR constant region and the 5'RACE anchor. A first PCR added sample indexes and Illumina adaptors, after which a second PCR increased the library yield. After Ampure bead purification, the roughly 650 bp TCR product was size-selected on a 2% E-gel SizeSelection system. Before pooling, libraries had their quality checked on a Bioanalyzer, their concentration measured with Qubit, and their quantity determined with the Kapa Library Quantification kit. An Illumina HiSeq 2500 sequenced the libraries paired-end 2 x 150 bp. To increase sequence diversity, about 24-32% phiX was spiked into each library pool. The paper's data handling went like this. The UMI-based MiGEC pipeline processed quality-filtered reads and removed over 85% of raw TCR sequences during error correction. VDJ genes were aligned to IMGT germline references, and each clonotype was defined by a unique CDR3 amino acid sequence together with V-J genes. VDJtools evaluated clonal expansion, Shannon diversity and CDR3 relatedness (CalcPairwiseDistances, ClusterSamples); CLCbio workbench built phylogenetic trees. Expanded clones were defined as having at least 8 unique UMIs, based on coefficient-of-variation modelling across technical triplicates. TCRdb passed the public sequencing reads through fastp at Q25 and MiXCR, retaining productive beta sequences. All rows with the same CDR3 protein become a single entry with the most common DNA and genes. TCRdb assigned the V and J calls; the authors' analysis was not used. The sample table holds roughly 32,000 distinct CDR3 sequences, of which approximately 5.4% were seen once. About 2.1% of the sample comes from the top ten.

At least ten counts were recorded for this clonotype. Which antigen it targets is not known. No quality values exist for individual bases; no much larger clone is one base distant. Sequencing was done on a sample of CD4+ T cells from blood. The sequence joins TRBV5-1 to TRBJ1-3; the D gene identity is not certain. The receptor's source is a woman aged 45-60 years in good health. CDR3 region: CASSPSAQLSGNTIYF. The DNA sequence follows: TGCGCCAGCAGCCCCAGTGCACAACTCTCTGGAAACACCATATATTTT.